These T cell receptor beta chains were read from a single sample in a study of blood T cell repertoires in COVID-19. Some clones are missing from TCRdb's copy, which holds only in-frame ones; the method was immunoSEQ multiplex PCR. Seen here are about 260,000 clones, roughly 86% observed once, and the top ten hold over 7.5%. The sample comprised peripheral blood. The receptors come from a man aged 35 to 55 who had recovered from COVID-19. The CDR3 runs from the conserved cysteine through the conserved F or W. Each record gives: D gene, clone size, J gene, V gene, CDR3 protein, CDR3 DNA. A D gene is named only where the DNA matches it firmly. Clone size is shown for a subset of rows, as once, few, many or a class of expanded clone.

D gene: TRBD1; clone size: .; J gene: TRBJ1-3; V gene: TRBV2; CDR3 protein: CASRHGQGGGNTIYF; CDR3 DNA: TGTGCCAGCAGGCACGGACAGGGCGGCGGAAACACCATATATTTT
D gene: .; clone size: .; J gene: TRBJ1-5; V gene: TRBV15; CDR3 protein: CATSRDMAQPQHF; CDR3 DNA: TGTGCCACCAGCAGAGATATGGCCCAGCCCCAGCATTTT
D gene: .; clone size: .; J gene: TRBJ2-1; V gene: TRBV9; CDR3 protein: CASTPATARSYNEQFF; CDR3 DNA: TGTGCCAGCACCCCTGCGACAGCCCGCTCCTACAATGAGCAGTTCTTC
D gene: TRBD2; clone size: once; J gene: TRBJ2-7; V gene: TRBV11-2; CDR3 protein: CASSLVGGRGAGDGEQYF; CDR3 DNA: TGTGCCAGCAGCTTAGTCGGGGGGCGGGGAGCGGGAGATGGCGAGCAGTACTTC
D gene: TRBD1; clone size: .; J gene: TRBJ1-3; V gene: TRBV29-1; CDR3 protein: CSVRGAGQGEGNTIYF; CDR3 DNA: TGCAGCGTCCGAGGGGCCGGACAGGGTGAAGGAAACACCATATATTTT
D gene: TRBD1; clone size: .; J gene: TRBJ1-6; V gene: TRBV5-4; CDR3 protein: CASSSTGDPLNSPLHF; CDR3 DNA: TGTGCCAGCAGCTCGACAGGGGACCCCCTTAATTCACCCCTCCACTTT
D gene: .; clone size: .; J gene: TRBJ1-1; V gene: TRBV7-6; CDR3 protein: CASSLGRGKNTEAFF; CDR3 DNA: TGTGCCAGCAGCTTAGGTAGAGGAAAAAACACTGAAGCTTTCTTT
D gene: TRBD1; clone size: .; J gene: TRBJ2-7; V gene: TRBV19; CDR3 protein: CASSVTGTGGYEQYF; CDR3 DNA: TGTGCCAGTAGTGTAACCGGGACAGGGGGCTACGAGCAGTACTTC
D gene: TRBD1; clone size: .; J gene: TRBJ2-3; V gene: TRBV11-2; CDR3 protein: CASSHRGQGTDTQYF; CDR3 DNA: TGTGCCAGCAGCCACAGGGGGCAGGGCACAGATACGCAGTATTTT
D gene: TRBD2; clone size: .; J gene: TRBJ2-5; V gene: TRBV7-2; CDR3 protein: CASSLGGGGETQYF; CDR3 DNA: TGTGCCAGCAGCTTAGGTGGGGGAGGGGAGACCCAGTACTTC
D gene: TRBD2; clone size: .; J gene: TRBJ2-7; V gene: TRBV13; CDR3 protein: CASSALAGGPSEQYF; CDR3 DNA: TGTGCCAGCAGCGCACTAGCGGGAGGGCCAAGCGAGCAGTACTTC